The T cell receptor (beta chain) described here comes from a study of T cell responses to AZD1222 COVID-19 vaccine (dated by TCRdb to 2020 to 2023). Regarding the complete study: AZD1222 recipients whose second dose came at about 4 weeks and those whose second dose came at about 12 weeks were combined into one group, since spike-specific TCR depth and breadth did not differ between the two schedules. A total of around 240 trial participants underwent TCR sequencing, of whom nearly 210 had received two doses of AZD1222 and some 25 had received two doses of the MenACWY control vaccine. Trial participants were enrolled into age subgroups of 18-55, 56-69 and 70-plus years, which contained roughly 140, 27 and 60 TCR-sequenced participants, respectively. Overall results and qualifications from the work: Reportedly, close to half of the unique spike-specific TCRs recognized epitopes lying outside the regions that are mutated in the B.1.351 and B.1.1.7 variants. After two AZD1222 doses, both the breadth and the depth of spike-specific TCRs were significantly higher than at day 0 and than in MenACWY recipients. The vaccine-associated CD4 TCRs covered the entire spike protein, and the dominant responses fell in regions 160-218 and 743-854. Only six AZD1222 recipients were SARS-CoV-2 seropositive at baseline, limiting conclusions about previously exposed vaccinees. The 56-69-year group was small, and its depth increase did not reach significance, likely because of low power. Most participants were white British and females outnumbered males, and the authors suggested that clonal diversity may have been underestimated. Because no samples from the day 14 peak response were available, repertoires could be characterized only after the peak T cell response.

The time point label on this specimen signifies: baseline before first vaccination. Vaccinee samples were obtained from the UK trials COV001 and COV002, which included a single-blind randomized controlled phase 2/3 trial of AZD1222 (ChAdOx1 nCoV-19) in healthy adults. For TCRbeta chain sequencing, PBMC samples were collected from trial participants at day 0 and at day 28 after the second dose. The CDR3 goes from the cysteine to the phenylalanine over 15 residues. Only the CDR3 region is kept as DNA, spanning 45 bases read in frame from base 1. V loses 2 bases, J loses 9 bases, and the germline ends lie 20 bases apart. As encoded in the germline V gene, CDR1 is SGHTA while CDR2 is FQGNSA. This clone was detected only once. No antigen is known for it. No much larger clone is present one base from it, and per-base qualities are unavailable. The CDR3 regions of human TCRbeta chains were analyzed by immunosequencing. As for the authors' bioinformatics: Repertoire TCRs were checked for matches against a reference library of SARS-CoV-2-specific TCRs that had been generated using the MIRA antigen-specificity platform. Breadth meant the fraction of unique TCRs that were SARS-CoV-2-associated, whereas depth meant the fraction of total T cells that were SARS-CoV-2-associated. Using the MIRA data, each spike-specific TCR was assigned both to the spike region to which the TCR was reactive and to a CD4 or CD8 class. Log10-transformed breadth and depth values were compared by one-way ANOVA with Sidak's multiple comparisons tests. TCRdb took over this immuneACCESS table, retaining in-frame rearrangements with V and J assigned. Such tables are incomplete; in checked studies, under half of the missing clones stem from an unresolved V gene, and the remainder is unexplained. The V and J calls and clone size were taken over from that table, and D and trimming were inferred from the DNA. This sample lists 150,000 to 200,000 clones; 93% were detected once. The ten largest account for about 0.9% of the sample.

The sequence was collected from an adult in good health. The sequence joins TRBV7-2 to TRBJ2-7; the D segment could be TRBD2, given 6 matching bases. The sample consisted of peripheral blood, taken on day 0 of AZD1222 vaccination. The DNA reads TGTGCCAGCAGCTTATATAGCGGCCCCCCGGCAGGGCAGTACTTC. This is translated as CASSLYSGPPAGQYF. The CDR3, completed at both ends by the reference TRBV7-2 and TRBJ2-7 genes, gives the full variable domain GAGVSQSPSNKVTEKGKDVELRCDPISGHTALYWYRQSLGQGLEFLIYFQGNSAPDKSGLPSDRFSAERTGGSVSTLTIQRTQQEDSAVYLCASSLYSGPPAGQYFGPGTRLTVT.